This T cell receptor (beta chain) is from a study of T cells in narcolepsy. Study as a whole: Donors had narcolepsy type 1 or type 2, or were healthy controls.

The CDR3 loop spans 14 amino acids. Looked up from germline, CDR1 is KGHSH and CDR2 is LQKENI. Unmatched junction bases numbered 6, after V lost 4 bases and J lost 7 bases. A note on this clone: What it recognizes is unknown.

The study, taken as a whole, reports: No autoreactive T cell clone sequences appeared in some memory CD4+ repertoires. Comparing one patient's CSF and blood CD4+ clonotypes highlighted HCRT- and TRIB2-specific autoreactive clonotypes. Autoreactive clonotypes reportedly recurred in blood of same and different patients, not controls.

Sequenced by immunoSEQ multiplex PCR; TCRdb stores in-frame clones only, minus some. The sample yields 36,000 or so clones, around 87% seen once. The sequence came from a human donor with narcolepsy. The chain has TRBV18 and TRBJ1-4, with 7 bases fitting TRBD1. Sequencing input: CD45RA- memory CD4+ T cells from PBMCs. Written as DNA, the CDR3 is TGTGCCAGCTCACAAACAGGGGATGGTGAAAAACTGTTTTTT. Amino acids: CASSQTGDGEKLFF. Complete variable domain (other parts from reference TRBV18 and TRBJ1-4): NAGVMQNPRHLVRRRGQEARLRCSPMKGHSHVYWYRQLPEEGLKFMVYLQKENIIDESGMPKERFSAEFPKEGPSILRIQQVVRGDSAAYFCASSQTGDGEKLFFGSGTQLSVL.